This T cell receptor beta chain was profiled in a study of cytomegalovirus exposure and HLA in healthy donors. Findings of the study overall: A later analysis linked a missense variant in DCLRE1C to the trimming of TCR beta V and J genes.

This CDR3 spans 16 amino acids. The germline V and J ends were trimmed by 0 bases and 3 bases, with 15 bases remaining between them. Germline CDR1 is SGHRS and CDR2 is YFSETQ. To note about this clone: What it recognizes is unknown.

With 60 Vbeta and 13 Jbeta primers, the PCR was carried out. Repertoires were generated with immunoSEQ multiplex PCR, while TCRdb's copy carries only in-frame clones and drops some. The sample contains 100,000 to 150,000 clones, around 77% of which appear only once. Sequenced sample: PBMCs. V usage is TRBV5-1 and J usage is TRBJ2-5; TRBD2 is a possible D gene (6 bases). This TCR came from an older woman in good health and CMV-seronegative. Here the CDR3 reads CASSLVFGGVKETQYF. The CDR3 nucleotides are TGCGCCAGCAGCTTGGTTTTCGGGGGAGTGAAAGAGACCCAGTACTTC. The full variable domain, with the rest looked up from reference TRBV5-1 and TRBJ2-5, is KAGVTQTPRYLIKTRGQQVTLSCSPISGHRSVSWYQQTPGQGLQFLFEYFSETQRNKGNFPGRFSGRQFSNSRSEMNVSTLELGDSALYLCASSLVFGGVKETQYFGPGTRLLVL.